The 16 T cell receptor delta chains listed next were all sequenced from one sample in a study of gamma-delta T cells after stem cell transplantation. TCRdb used CATT to re-call clones from the RT-PCR reads. The sample lists 1,500 to 2,000 delta-chain clones; roughly a third were seen once. Sequenced sample: gamma-delta T cells. The source of these receptors is a human donor. It is not recorded whose cells these are; they may come from a transplant donor.

By share, this clone ranks as large. V is TRDV2 and J is TRDJ1, with no clear D. Germline V CDR1 and CDR2: GEAIGNYY, EKD. Trimming took 2 bases from V and 3 from J, leaving 18 bases between them. This CDR3 has 16 amino acids. The CDR3, as DNA: TGTGCCTGTGACAAACTAGGGCCACGCGGGCCCGATAAACTCATCTTT. It specifies CACDKLGPRGPDKLIF.

Points on this clone: Since a much larger clone is just one base distant, this may be a read error. V is TRDV2 and J is TRDJ1; 10 bases are shared with TRDD3. Germline trimming cut 3 bases from V and 0 bases from J; bases unmatched to any gene: 9. Germline CDR1 is GEAIGNYY and CDR2 is EKD. The CDR3 totals 17 residues. The CDR3 is CACDSLLGDEYTDKLIF. For the CDR3, the DNA is TGTGCCTGTGACTCCCTACTGGGGGATGAGTACACCGATAAACTCATCTTT.

The CDR3 sequence is CACDTLGEEDKLIF. The CDR3 DNA sequence: TGTGCCTGTGACACTCTGGGGGAAGAAGATAAACTCATCTTT. The chain recombines TRDV2 with TRDJ1; 8 bases map to TRDD3. The CDR3 extends over 14 amino acids. The V gene end was trimmed by 1 base and the J gene end by 5 bases; junction bases not matched to a gene: 5. Germline CDR1 GEAIGNYY, CDR2 EKD.

Turning to this clone: The likely explanation is a read error, given a far larger clone one base away. J is TRDJ1 and V is TRDV2; tentatively, D is TRDD3 (6 bases). Germline CDR1 GEAIGNYY, CDR2 EKD. Trimming left V 0 bases short and J 1 base short, with 20 bases between. CDR3 size: 18 residues. This chain's CDR3 is CACDTVPSGGPFTDKLIF. In DNA form, the CDR3 reads TGTGCCTGTGACACCGTGCCTAGTGGGGGTCCATTCACCGATAAACTCATCTTT.

This rearrangement joins TRDV2 to TRDJ1; 9 bases fit TRDD3. V lost 4 bases, J lost 4 bases, and 12 bases stayed unmatched. The CDR3 contains 16 residues. From germline, CDR1 is GEAIGNYY and CDR2 EKD. Written as DNA, the CDR3 is TGTGCCTGTGATTTGTGGGGATACGAGAGGAGCGATAAACTCATCTTT. It translates to CACDLWGYERSDKLIF.

Relative to its sample, this clone is medium-sized. The same CDR3 arises from other DNA sequences in this sample as well. J is TRDJ1 and V is TRDV2, with 8 bases aligning to TRDD3. This CDR3 is built from 20 residues. Losses at the gene ends were 0 bases for V and 0 bases for J; bases not matched to a gene: 17. Germline values: CDR1 GEAIGNYY, CDR2 EKD. CDR3 sequence reads: CACDTGNLHHGGSNTDKLIF. Written as DNA, the CDR3 is TGTGCCTGTGACACCGGAAATTTGCACCATGGGGGATCCAACACCGATAAACTCATCTTT.

This chain uses TRDV2 with TRDJ1; TRDD3 matches 10 bases. The CDR3 is made up of 16 amino acids. The J segment lost 0 bases and the V segment lost 2 bases, leaving 5 bases of the junction unmatched. CDR1 is GEAIGNYY and CDR2 is EKD in the germline V gene. The CDR3 DNA reads as TGTGCCTGTGACAGTCTCACTGGGGGATACACCGATAAACTCATCTTT. Translating it yields CACDSLTGGYTDKLIF.

On this clone itself: It differs at one base from a far larger clone, so likely a read error. CDR3 loop: CACDPLLGEACTDKLIF. The CDR3 nucleotides are TGTGCCTGTGACCCTTTGCTGGGGGAGGCGTGCACCGATAAACTCATCTTT. The J gene is TRDJ1, the V gene TRDV2; 8 bases match TRDD3. The length of the CDR3 is 17 residues. After removal of 3 bases from V and 1 base from J, the junction contained 12 bases not matched to a gene. Germline CDR1 reads GEAIGNYY; CDR2 reads EKD.

This clone was seen only a few times. A far more abundant clone sits one base away, making this likely a read error. In the same sample, other DNA sequences code for this CDR3. This chain links TRDV2 with TRDJ3, with unresolved D. This CDR3 has 19 amino acids. Deletions cut 0 bases from V and 0 bases from J, with 14 bases between. CDR1 and CDR2 from the germline V gene are GEAIGNYY and EKD. CDR3 sequence reads: CACDTAGGTSSWDTRQMFF. In nucleotides, the CDR3 is TGTGCCTGTGACACCGCTGGAGGAACGAGCTCCTGGGACACCCGACAGATGTTTTTC.

This clone was seen a few times. The same CDR3 also results from other DNA sequences found in this sample. The chain recombines TRDV2 with TRDJ3; TRDD3 agrees at 7 bases. The CDR3 totals 19 residues. Looked up from germline, CDR1 is GEAIGNYY and CDR2 is EKD. V gave up 0 bases and J gave up 0 bases; unmatched junction bases: 7. CDR3 in amino acids: CACDTAGGTISWDTRQMFF. The CDR3 DNA reads as TGTGCCTGTGACACCGCTGGGGGCACGATCTCCTGGGACACCCGACAGATGTTTTTC.

This clone was detected only a few times. This sequence joins TRDV2 and TRDJ1; possibly TRDD3 for D (5 bases). This CDR3 is 16 amino acids long. Trimming removed 0 bases at V and 2 bases at J, with 15 bases between. CDR1 and CDR2 (germline): GEAIGNYY, EKD. CDR3 protein: CACDTVWDRGTDKLIF. The CDR3 DNA sequence: TGTGCCTGTGACACCGTCTGGGATCGGGGGACCGATAAACTCATCTTT.

This clone came up once. The rearrangement links TRAV29/DV5 to TRDJ1, with TRDD3 as a possible D gene (6 bases). The CDR3 runs 21 residues. The germline gives CDR1 NSMFDY, CDR2 ISSIKDK. V gave up 0 bases and J gave up 0 bases, with 30 bases separating them. CDR3 protein: CAASGPHRRGGDPTYTDKLIF. The CDR3 nucleotides are TGTGCAGCAAGCGGACCTCACCGCCGAGGTGGGGATCCAACATACACCGATAAACTCATCTTT.

Remarks on this clone: A read error may explain this, as a much larger clone is one base away. The chain combines TRDV2 with TRDJ1; 9 nucleotides line up with TRDD3. V lost 0 bases to trimming and J lost 4 bases; unmatched junction nucleotides: 14. The germline CDR1 and CDR2 sequences are GEAIGNYY and EKD. This CDR3 has 18 amino acids. The CDR3 sequence: CACDTVSWGIPQSDKLIF. The CDR3 coding sequence is TGTGCCTGTGACACCGTAAGCTGGGGGATTCCGCAGAGCGATAAACTCATCTTT.

This clone was seen only a few times. The chain uses TRDV2 and TRDJ1, with 11 nucleotides matching TRDD3. This CDR3 has 15 residues. Losses at the gene ends were 3 bases for V and 3 bases for J; bases not matched to a gene: 5. Germline loops: CDR1 GEAIGNYY, CDR2 EKD. CDR3 sequence reads: CACDVLGDISDKLIF. The CDR3 nucleotides are TGTGCCTGTGACGTACTGGGGGATATATCCGATAAACTCATCTTT.

The chain is built from TRDV2 and TRDJ1; TRDD3 matches 12 bases. Trimming at V came to 3 bases and at J to 2 bases, leaving 9 bases not matched to a gene. CDR1 and CDR2 (germline): GEAIGNYY, EKD. The CDR3 is 17 residues long. The CDR3 is CACDFLLGDTGTDKLIF. DNA of the CDR3: TGTGCCTGTGACTTCCTACTGGGGGATACTGGGACCGATAAACTCATCTTT.

Worth noting for this clone: This may arise from a read error, as a much more abundant clone is one base away. The chain joins TRDV2 to TRDJ1; 13 bases line up with TRDD3. The V and J ends lost 3 bases and 0 bases, in that order; junction bases with no gene match: 15. Germline V gene sequence: CDR1 GEAIGNYY, CDR2 EKD. The CDR3 has 20 residues. As DNA, the CDR3 is TGTGCCTGTGACGGCGTACTGGGGGATACGTGGGATTCGTACACCGATAAACTCATCTTT. Amino acids: CACDGVLGDTWDSYTDKLIF.